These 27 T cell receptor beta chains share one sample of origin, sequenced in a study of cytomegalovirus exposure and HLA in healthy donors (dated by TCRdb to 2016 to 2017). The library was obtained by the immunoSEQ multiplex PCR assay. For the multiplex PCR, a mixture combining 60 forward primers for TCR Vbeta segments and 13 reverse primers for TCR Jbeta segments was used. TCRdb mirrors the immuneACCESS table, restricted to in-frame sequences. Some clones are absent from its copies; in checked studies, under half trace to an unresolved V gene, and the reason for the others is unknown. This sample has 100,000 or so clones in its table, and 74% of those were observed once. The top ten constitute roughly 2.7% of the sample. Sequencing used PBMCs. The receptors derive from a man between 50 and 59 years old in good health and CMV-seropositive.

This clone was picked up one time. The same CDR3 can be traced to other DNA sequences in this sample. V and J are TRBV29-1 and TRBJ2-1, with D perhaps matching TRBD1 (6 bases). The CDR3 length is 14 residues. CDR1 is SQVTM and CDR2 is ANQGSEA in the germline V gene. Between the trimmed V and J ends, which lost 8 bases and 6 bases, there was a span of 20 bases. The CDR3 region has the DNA TGCAGCCTTCCGGGGCAGGGGTCCCCCAATGAGCAGTTCTTC. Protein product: CSLPGQGSPNEQFF.

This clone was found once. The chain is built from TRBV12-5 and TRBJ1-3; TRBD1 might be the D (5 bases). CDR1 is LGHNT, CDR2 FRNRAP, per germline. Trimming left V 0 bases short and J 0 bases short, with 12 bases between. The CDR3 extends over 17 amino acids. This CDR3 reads CASGLVRSRDSGNTIYF. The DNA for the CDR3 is TGTGCTAGTGGTTTGGTACGGAGCAGGGACTCTGGAAACACCATATATTTT.

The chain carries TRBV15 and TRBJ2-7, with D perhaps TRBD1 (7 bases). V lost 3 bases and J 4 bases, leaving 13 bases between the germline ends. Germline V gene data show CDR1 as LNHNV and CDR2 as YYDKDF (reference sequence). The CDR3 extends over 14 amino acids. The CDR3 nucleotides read TGTGCCACCAGCAGCCGGGGGACAGCTTACGAGCAGTACTTC. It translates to CATSSRGTAYEQYF. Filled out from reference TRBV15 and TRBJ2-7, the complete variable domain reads DAMVIQNPRYQVTQFGKPVTLSCSQTLNHNVMYWYQQKSSQAPKLLFHYYDKDFNNEADTPDNFQSRRPNTSFCFLDIRSPGLGDTAMYLCATSSRGTAYEQYFGPGTRLTVT.

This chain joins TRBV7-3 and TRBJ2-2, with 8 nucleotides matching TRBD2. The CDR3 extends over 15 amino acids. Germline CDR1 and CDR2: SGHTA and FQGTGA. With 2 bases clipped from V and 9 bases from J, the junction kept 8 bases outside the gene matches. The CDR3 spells CASSLGGGSYRELFF. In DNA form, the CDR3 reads TGTGCCAGCAGCTTAGGCGGGGGGTCATATCGGGAGCTGTTTTTT.

The CDR3 DNA sequence: TGTGCCAGCAGGGGGACAGGAGGGAATGAAAAACTGTTTTTT. Residues: CASRGTGGNEKLFF. V is TRBV7-9 and J is TRBJ1-4; 8 bases line up with TRBD1. This CDR3 spans 14 amino acids. With V trimmed by 6 bases and J by 5 bases, 5 bases remained unmatched. Germline values: CDR1 SEHNR, CDR2 FQNEAQ (reference sequence).

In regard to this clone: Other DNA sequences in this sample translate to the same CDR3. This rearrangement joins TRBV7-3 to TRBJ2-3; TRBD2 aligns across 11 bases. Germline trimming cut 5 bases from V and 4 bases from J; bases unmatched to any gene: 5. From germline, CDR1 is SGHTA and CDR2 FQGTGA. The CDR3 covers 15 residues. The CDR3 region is CASSPNSGGADTQYF. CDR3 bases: TGTGCCAGCAGCCCAAATAGCGGGGGGGCAGATACGCAGTATTTT.

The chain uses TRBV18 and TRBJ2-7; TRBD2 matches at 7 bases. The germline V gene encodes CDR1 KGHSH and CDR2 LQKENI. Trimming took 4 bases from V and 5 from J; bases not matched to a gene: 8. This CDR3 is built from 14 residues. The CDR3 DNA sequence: TGTGCCAGCTCACTCGGACTAGGCGGGGACGAGCAGTACTTC. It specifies CASSLGLGGDEQYF.

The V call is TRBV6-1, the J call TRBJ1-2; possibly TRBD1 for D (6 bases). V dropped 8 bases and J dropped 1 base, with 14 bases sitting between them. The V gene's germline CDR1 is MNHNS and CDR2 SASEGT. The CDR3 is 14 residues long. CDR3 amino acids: CASWGGRNNYGYTF. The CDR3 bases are TGTGCCAGCTGGGGGGGGCGTAATAACTATGGCTACACCTTC.

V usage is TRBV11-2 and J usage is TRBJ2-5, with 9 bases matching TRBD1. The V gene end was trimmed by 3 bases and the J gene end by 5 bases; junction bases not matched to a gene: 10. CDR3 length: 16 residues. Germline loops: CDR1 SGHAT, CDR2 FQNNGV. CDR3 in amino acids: CASSFGQGSDRETQYF. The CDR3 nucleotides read TGTGCCAGCAGCTTTGGACAGGGGTCGGATCGGGAGACCCAGTACTTC.

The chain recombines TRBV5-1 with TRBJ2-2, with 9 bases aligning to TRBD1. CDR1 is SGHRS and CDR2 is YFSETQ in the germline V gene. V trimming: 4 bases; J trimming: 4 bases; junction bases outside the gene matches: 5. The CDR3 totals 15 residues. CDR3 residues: CASSTGQGGTGELFF. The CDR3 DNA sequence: TGCGCCAGCAGCACGGGACAGGGTGGCACCGGGGAGCTGTTTTTT.

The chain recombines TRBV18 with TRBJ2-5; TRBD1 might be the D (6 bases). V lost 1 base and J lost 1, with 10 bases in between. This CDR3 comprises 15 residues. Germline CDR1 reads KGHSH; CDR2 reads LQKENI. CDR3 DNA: TGTGCCAGCTCACCACAGAGGACAGTCCAAGAGACCCAGTACTTC. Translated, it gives CASSPQRTVQETQYF.

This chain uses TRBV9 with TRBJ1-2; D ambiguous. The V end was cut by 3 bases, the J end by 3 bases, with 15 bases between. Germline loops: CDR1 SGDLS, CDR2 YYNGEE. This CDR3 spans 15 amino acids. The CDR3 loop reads CASSAGVSPYYGYTF. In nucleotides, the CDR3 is TGTGCCAGCAGCGCCGGGGTGTCTCCATACTATGGCTACACCTTC. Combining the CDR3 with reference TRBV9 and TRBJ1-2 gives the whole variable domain DSGVTQTPKHLITATGQRVTLRCSPRSGDLSVYWYQQSLDQGLQFLIQYYNGEERAKGNILERFSAQQFPDLHSELNLSSLELGDSALYFCASSAGVSPYYGYTFGSGTRLTVV.

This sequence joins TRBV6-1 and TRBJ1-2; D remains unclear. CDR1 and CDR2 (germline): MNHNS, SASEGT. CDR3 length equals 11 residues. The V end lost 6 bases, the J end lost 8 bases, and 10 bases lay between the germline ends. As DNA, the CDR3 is TGTGCCAGCAGCCCTCCGGGAGGCTACACCTTC. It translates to CASSPPGGYTF.

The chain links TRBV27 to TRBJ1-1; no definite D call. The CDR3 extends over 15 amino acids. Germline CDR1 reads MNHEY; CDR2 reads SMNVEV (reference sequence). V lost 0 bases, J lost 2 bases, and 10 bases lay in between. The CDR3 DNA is TGTGCCAGCAGTTTATCGGGTCGGGTAAACACTGAAGCTTTCTTT. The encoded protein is CASSLSGRVNTEAFF.

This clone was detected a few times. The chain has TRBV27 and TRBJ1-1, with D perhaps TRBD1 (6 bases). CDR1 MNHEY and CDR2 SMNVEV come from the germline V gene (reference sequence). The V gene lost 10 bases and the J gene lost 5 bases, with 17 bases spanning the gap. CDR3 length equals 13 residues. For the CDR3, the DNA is TGTGCCACCTACAGGGAAGGGAATACTGAAGCTTTCTTT. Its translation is CATYREGNTEAFF.

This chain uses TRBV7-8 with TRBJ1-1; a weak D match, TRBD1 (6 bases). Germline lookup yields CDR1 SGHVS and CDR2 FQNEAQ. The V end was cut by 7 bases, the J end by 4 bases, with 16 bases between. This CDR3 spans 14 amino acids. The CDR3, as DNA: TGTGCCAGCACCGCACAGGGTGCGTCCACTGAAGCTTTCTTT. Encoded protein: CASTAQGASTEAFF.

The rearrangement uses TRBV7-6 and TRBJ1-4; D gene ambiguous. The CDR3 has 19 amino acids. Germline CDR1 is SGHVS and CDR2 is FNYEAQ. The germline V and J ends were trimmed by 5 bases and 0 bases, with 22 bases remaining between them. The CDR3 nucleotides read TGTGCCAGCAGCCCCTACCTCGGAACCGCGGGAACAACTAATGAAAAACTGTTTTTT. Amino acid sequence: CASSPYLGTAGTTNEKLFF.

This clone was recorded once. This chain's CDR3 is CASSSSTGPGGTGANVLTF. CDR3 nucleotide sequence: TGCGCCAGCAGCTCCTCGACAGGGCCCGGAGGGACTGGGGCCAACGTCCTGACTTTC. This chain links TRBV5-1 with TRBJ2-6, with D possibly matching TRBD1 (7 bases). The CDR3 totals 19 residues. Germline CDR1 SGHRS, CDR2 YFSETQ. V shed 3 bases and J shed 2 bases, with 21 bases lying between them.

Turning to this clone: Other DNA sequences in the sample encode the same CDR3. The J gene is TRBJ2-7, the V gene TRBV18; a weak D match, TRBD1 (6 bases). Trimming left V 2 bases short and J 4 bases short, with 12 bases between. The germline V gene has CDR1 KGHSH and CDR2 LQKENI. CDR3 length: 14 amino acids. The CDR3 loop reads CASSPGQRTYEQYF. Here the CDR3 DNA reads TGTGCCAGCTCACCAGGACAGAGAACTTACGAGCAGTACTTC.

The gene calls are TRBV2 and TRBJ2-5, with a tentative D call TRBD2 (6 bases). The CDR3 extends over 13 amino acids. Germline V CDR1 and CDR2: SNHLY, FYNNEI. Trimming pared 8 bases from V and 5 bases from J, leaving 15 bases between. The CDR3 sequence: CASGVGGVETQYF. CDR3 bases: TGTGCCAGCGGTGTGGGGGGAGTGGAGACCCAGTACTTC.

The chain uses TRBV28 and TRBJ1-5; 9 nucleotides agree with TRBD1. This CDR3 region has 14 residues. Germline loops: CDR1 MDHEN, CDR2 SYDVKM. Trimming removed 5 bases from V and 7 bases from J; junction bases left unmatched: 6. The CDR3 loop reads CASSPGTGYQPQHF. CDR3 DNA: TGTGCCAGCAGTCCGGGGACAGGGTACCAGCCCCAGCATTTT.

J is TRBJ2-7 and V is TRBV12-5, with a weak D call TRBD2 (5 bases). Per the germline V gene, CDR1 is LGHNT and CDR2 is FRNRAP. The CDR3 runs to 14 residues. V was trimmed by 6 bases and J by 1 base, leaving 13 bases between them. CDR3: CASGPTRRSYEQYF. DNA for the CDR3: TGTGCTAGTGGCCCCACACGGAGGTCCTACGAGCAGTACTTC. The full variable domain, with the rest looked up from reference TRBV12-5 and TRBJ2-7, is DARVTQTPRHKVTEMGQEVTMRCQPILGHNTVFWYRQTMMQGLELLAYFRNRAPLDDSGMPKDRFSAEMPDATLATLKIQPSEPRDSAVYFCASGPTRRSYEQYFGPGTRLTVT.

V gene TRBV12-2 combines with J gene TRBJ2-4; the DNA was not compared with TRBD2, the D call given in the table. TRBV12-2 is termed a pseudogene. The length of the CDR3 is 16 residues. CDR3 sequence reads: CASRLPGSSGRMVQYF. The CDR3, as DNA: TGTGCAAGTCGCTTACCGGGGAGCAGCGGGAGAATGGTTCAGTACTTC.

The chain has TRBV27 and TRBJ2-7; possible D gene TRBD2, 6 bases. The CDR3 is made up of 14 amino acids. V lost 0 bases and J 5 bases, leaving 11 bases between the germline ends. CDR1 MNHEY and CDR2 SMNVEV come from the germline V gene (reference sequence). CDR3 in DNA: TGTGCCAGCAGTTTATCGCGCGGGGACGACGAGCAGTACTTC. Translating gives CASSLSRGDDEQYF.

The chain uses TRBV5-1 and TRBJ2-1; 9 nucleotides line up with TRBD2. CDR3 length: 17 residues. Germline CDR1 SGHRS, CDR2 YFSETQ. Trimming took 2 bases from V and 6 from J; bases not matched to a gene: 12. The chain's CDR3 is CASSFGLARIGGNEQFF. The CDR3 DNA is TGCGCCAGCAGCTTCGGACTAGCGCGCATCGGAGGCAATGAGCAGTTCTTC.

The CDR3 bases are TGTGCCAGCAGCGTGGGGGACAGGGTCGGAGAAAAACTGTTTTTT. Translated, it gives CASSVGDRVGEKLFF. The V gene is TRBV9, the J gene TRBJ1-4; TRBD1 agrees at 9 bases. The CDR3 has 15 amino acids. Germline values: CDR1 SGDLS, CDR2 YYNGEE. The ends lost 2 bases at V and 8 bases at J; junction bases unmatched: 7. The whole variable domain, remainder taken from reference TRBV9 and TRBJ1-4, is DSGVTQTPKHLITATGQRVTLRCSPRSGDLSVYWYQQSLDQGLQFLIQYYNGEERAKGNILERFSAQQFPDLHSELNLSSLELGDSALYFCASSVGDRVGEKLFFGSGTQLSVL.

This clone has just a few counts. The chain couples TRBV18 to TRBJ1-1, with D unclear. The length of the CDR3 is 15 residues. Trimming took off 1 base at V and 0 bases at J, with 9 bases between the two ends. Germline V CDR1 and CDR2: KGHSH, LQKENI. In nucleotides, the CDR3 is TGTGCCAGCTCACCACGCGCCTCAATGAACACTGAAGCTTTCTTT. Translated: CASSPRASMNTEAFF.